This T cell receptor (beta chain) was sequenced for a study of response to subunit inactivated influenza vaccine (dated by TCRdb to 2016 to 2019). Some background on the complete study: Deep quantitative T cell receptor repertoire profiling was used in the study to track responses to a trivalent subunit inactivated influenza vaccine. Paper-wide results and their limitations: The authors proposed that each seasonal influenza vaccination may bring in only a limited number of new T cells.

The method was RT-PCR. Instrument on record: Illumina HiSeq 2500. Clones were called with MiXCR by TCRdb after fastp trimmed the public reads at Q25, and only in-frame beta chains were retained. Rows matching on CDR3 protein sequence are summarized as one entry with the most common DNA and genes. Within this sample are approximately 300,000 distinct CDR3 sequences, with approximately 21% of them counted one time only. Of the sample, approximately 10% is held by the ten largest clones. This clonotype was recorded many times. Which antigen it targets is not known. There are no base qualities to consult, and no much larger clone falls within one base. At the junction V is shortened by 1 base and J by 4 bases; bases outside the gene matches: 7. From the cysteine through the phenylalanine, the CDR3 covers 15 amino acids. The kept DNA is CDR3 alone, 45 bases in frame from the first base. The germline V gene encodes CDR1 DFQATT and CDR2 SNEGSKA (reference sequence).

The chain employs TRBV20-1 and TRBJ1-1; TRBD1 fits 9 bases in the junction. Sequencing used PBMCs from blood, obtained less than 22 months after vaccination. This sequence originates from a man in his fifties or sixties who received an inactivated influenza vaccine. Donor details come from another sample of the same person, matched by shared clones. The nucleotides read TGCAGTGCTAGAGTTGGGAACAGGGGGCTCACTGAAGCTTTCTTT. Its protein is CSARVGNRGLTEAFF.